The 20 T cell receptor beta chains given below trace back to one sample, sequenced in a study of T cell repertoires in cytomegalovirus infection. Their antigens are not known. TCRdb processed the reads anew with MiXCR; each CDR3 protein has one entry. The sample contains about 830,000 distinct CDR3 sequences, 32% of which appear only once. This specimen consisted of cultured CD8+ T cells from PBMCs, obtained from culture after CMV antigen stimulation. These receptors were collected from a human donor in good health (CMV status not recorded). Some clones in this sample may be carry-over from other donors' samples.

This clonotype was recorded many times. The V call is TRBV7-9, the J call TRBJ1-2, with TRBD1 as a possible D gene (6 bases). Trimming took off 6 bases at V and 4 bases at J, with 15 bases between the two ends. The V gene's germline CDR1 is SEHNR and CDR2 FQNEAQ (reference sequence). The CDR3 extends over 14 amino acids. The CDR3 sequence: CASSRNRDIYGYTF. Here the CDR3 DNA reads TGTGCCAGCAGTCGAAACCGGGACATCTATGGCTACACCTTC.

The chain has TRBV7-6 and TRBJ2-3; perhaps TRBD2 as D (5 bases). CDR3 length: 12 residues. Germline V lookup: CDR1 SGHVS, CDR2 FNYEAQ. The V end was cut by 4 bases, the J end by 6 bases, with 8 bases between. The CDR3 DNA reads TGTGCCAGCAGCTATGCGGGTGATACGCAGTATTTT. Translated, it gives CASSYAGDTQYF.

The CDR3 nucleotides are TGTGCCAGCAGCTTAGGGTCAGCCATCTATGGCTACACCTTC. Encoded protein: CASSLGSAIYGYTF. The genes are TRBV7-9 and TRBJ1-2; D remains ambiguous. V was trimmed by 1 base and J by 4 bases, leaving 10 bases between them. This CDR3 comprises 14 residues. Germline CDR1 SEHNR, CDR2 FQNEAQ (reference sequence).

The V call is TRBV6-5, the J call TRBJ1-5; no definite D call. V was pared by 2 bases and J by 4 bases, with 9 bases between. CDR1 and CDR2 from the germline V gene are MNHEY and SVGAGI. This CDR3 has 14 amino acids. The CDR3 DNA sequence: TGTGCCAGCAGTTACGCGGCAGCAAATCAGCCCCAGCATTTT. Translated: CASSYAAANQPQHF.

CDR3: CASSLTPGPNNEQFF. CDR3 nucleotides: TGTGCCAGCAGTCTCACCCCGGGACCCAACAATGAGCAGTTCTTC. The chain recombines TRBV6-2 or TRBV6-3 with TRBJ2-1; D could derive from TRBD1 or TRBD2 (5 bases each). V lost 5 bases to trimming and J lost 5 bases, with 16 bases between them. This CDR3 spans 15 amino acids. Germline-derived CDR1 and CDR2 are MNHEY and SVGEGT.

The chain carries TRBV7-6 and TRBJ1-2; no clear D. Per the germline V gene, CDR1 is SGHVS and CDR2 is FNYEAQ. Trimming removed 3 bases at V and 4 bases at J, with 12 bases between. The CDR3 runs to 14 residues. Here the CDR3 DNA reads TGTGCCAGCAGCTTCGCCGGCCTCATCTATGGCTACACCTTC. Encoded protein: CASSFAGLIYGYTF.

This chain connects TRBV7-2 to TRBJ1-4; TRBD1 aligns across 9 bases. CDR1 SGHTA and CDR2 FQGNSA come from the germline V gene. This CDR3 has 19 amino acids. The V segment lost 5 bases and the J segment 7 bases; nucleotides outside the gene matches: 20. The DNA for the CDR3 is TGTGCCAGCAGCACCGTATGGGGACAGGGCTTTCCTAAAGGTGAAAAACTGTTTTTT. Amino acids: CASSTVWGQGFPKGEKLFF.

This clonotype appeared a few times. The chain carries TRBV7-6 and TRBJ2-7, with 8 bases fitting TRBD2. V trimming: 3 bases; J trimming: 3 bases; junction bases outside the gene matches: 7. The germline V gene encodes CDR1 SGHVS and CDR2 FNYEAQ. The CDR3 consists of 15 residues. Here the CDR3 DNA reads TGTGCCAGCAGCTTCGGGGGGGGCGGTATCTACGAGCAGTACTTC. This encodes CASSFGGGGIYEQYF.

This clonotype came up a few times. The CDR3 nucleotides are TGTGCCAGCAGCTTAACACGGGGTAACGAGCAGTACTTC. The encoded protein is CASSLTRGNEQYF. The V gene is TRBV7-6, the J gene TRBJ2-7; tentative D call: TRBD2 (5 bases). Germline V gene sequence: CDR1 SGHVS, CDR2 FNYEAQ. The V and J ends lost 2 bases and 5 bases respectively, with 10 bases between them. This CDR3 has 13 amino acids.

This chain joins TRBV10-2 and TRBJ1-5; weak D call: TRBD1 (5 bases). Germline V gene lookup returns CDR1 WSHSY and CDR2 SAAADI. This CDR3 contains 14 residues. V was shortened by 0 bases and J by 7 bases, with 10 bases between the two germline ends. This CDR3 reads CASSESGLGQPQHF. The CDR3 region has the DNA TGCGCCAGCAGTGAGTCGGGGCTGGGCCAGCCCCAGCATTTT.

The rearrangement links TRBV7-9 to TRBJ1-3; D gene ambiguous. Germline lookup yields CDR1 SEHNR and CDR2 FQNEAQ (reference sequence). The CDR3 extends over 14 amino acids. The V end lost 5 bases, the J end lost 0 bases, and 8 bases lay between the germline ends. CDR3 DNA sequence: TGTGCCAGCAGCCCCCTCTGCTCTGGAAACACCATATATTTT. It codes for CASSPLCSGNTIYF.

This clonotype was counted at least ten times. The CDR3 protein is CASSLEAGVGGYTF. CDR3 nucleotide sequence: TGTGCCAGCAGCTTAGAAGCAGGGGTCGGCGGCTACACCTTC. The chain uses TRBV7-8 and TRBJ1-2, with D possibly being TRBD1 (6 bases). This CDR3 has 14 amino acids. Germline V gives CDR1 SGHVS, CDR2 FQNEAQ. The germline V and J ends were trimmed by 1 base and 8 bases, with 14 bases remaining between them.

This clonotype has just a few counts. A read error may produce the germline difference seen at one junction end. V gene TRBV7-6 combines with J gene TRBJ2-1, with TRBD1 matching over 9 bases. This CDR3 spans 13 amino acids. Germline V gives CDR1 SGHVS, CDR2 FNYEAQ. This CDR3 reads CASSLARDRELFF. CDR3 coding DNA: TGTGCTAGCAGCTTAGCCAGGGACAGGGAGTTGTTCTTC.

This clonotype was seen a few times. The chain is built from TRBV19 and TRBJ2-7; possibly TRBD1 or TRBD2 for D (5 bases each). The CDR3 length is 14 residues. With 3 bases removed from V and 3 bases from J, the gap between germline ends came to 12 bases. The V gene's germline CDR1 is LNHDA and CDR2 SQIVND (reference sequence). CDR3 in DNA: TGTGCCAGTAGTATCGCTGGTGGGGGCTACGAGCAGTACTTC. Its translation: CASSIAGGGYEQYF.

CDR3 sequence: CASSYRTDYNSPLHF. The CDR3 DNA sequence: TGCGCCAGCAGCTACCGGACAGACTATAATTCACCCCTCCACTTT. J is TRBJ1-6 and V is TRBV4-1, with D perhaps matching TRBD1 (6 bases). CDR1 MGHRA and CDR2 YSYEKL come from the germline V gene. Deletions cut 5 bases from V and 3 bases from J, with 11 bases between. The CDR3 spans 15 residues.

In this sample, this clonotype turned up once. The chain links TRBV12-3 or TRBV12-4 to TRBJ1-2; 7 positions agree with TRBD1. CDR3 length: 13 residues. With 6 bases clipped from V and 6 bases from J, the junction kept 7 bases outside the gene matches. The DNA for the CDR3 is TGTGCCAGCAGCATGACAGGGAGGGATGGCTACACCTTC. This encodes CASSMTGRDGYTF.

This clonotype was recorded at least ten times. The CDR3 DNA reads as TGTGCCAGCAGCTTTAGCGGGGGAAGGAATGAGCAGTTCTTC. This sequence encodes CASSFSGGRNEQFF. This rearrangement joins TRBV7-6 to TRBJ2-1; 9 bases fit TRBD2. The CDR3 loop spans 14 amino acids. Per the germline V gene, CDR1 is SGHVS and CDR2 is FNYEAQ. After removal of 3 bases from V and 7 bases from J, the junction contained 4 bases not matched to a gene.

V is TRBV6-2 or TRBV6-3 and J is TRBJ2-2, with 10 bases identical to TRBD2. Trimming at V came to 6 bases and at J to 0 bases, leaving 7 bases not matched to a gene. This CDR3 is built from 17 residues. Germline values: CDR1 MNHEY, CDR2 SVGEGT. The CDR3: CASSFRLAGPNTGELFF. The DNA of the CDR3 is TGTGCCAGCAGCTTCCGACTAGCGGGCCCGAACACCGGGGAGCTGTTTTTT.

The V gene is TRBV10-3, the J gene TRBJ2-7; a weak D match, TRBD2 (6 bases). Trimming stripped 7 bases from V and 1 base from J, with 17 bases between. This CDR3 has 15 residues. Germline CDR1 reads ENHRY; CDR2 reads SYGVKD. CDR3 protein: CAINIFGTDSYEQYF. The CDR3 DNA is TGTGCCATCAACATCTTCGGGACTGATTCCTACGAGCAGTACTTC.

There are many counts of this clonotype. The CDR3 loop reads CASSRWTVLTAGELFF. CDR3 DNA: TGTGCCAGCAGTCGTTGGACAGTCTTAACCGCCGGGGAGCTGTTTTTT. The V call is TRBV12-3 or TRBV12-4, the J call TRBJ2-2, with a tentative D call TRBD1 (6 bases). Trimming took 5 bases from V and 6 from J, leaving 19 bases between them. This CDR3 is built from 16 residues.